The 11 T cell receptor beta chains below come from one sample, sequenced in a study of OX40 agonist ivuxolimab in advanced cancers. This table comes from immunoSEQ multiplex PCR, and its TCRdb copy is limited to in-frame clones, with some not included. The table lists roughly 41,000 clones, under 90% of them singletons. The sequenced sample was CD4+ or CD8+ T cells sorted from blood, obtained in a trial of the OX40 agonist ivuxolimab. The source of these receptors is an adult with an advanced solid tumor such as melanoma, head and neck, liver or kidney cancer.

This rearrangement joins TRBV28 to TRBJ1-1; D remains unclear. V lost 6 bases and J 1 base, leaving 12 bases between the germline ends. Germline V lookup: CDR1 MDHEN, CDR2 SYDVKM. This CDR3 has 14 residues. The CDR3, as DNA: TGTGCCAGCAGGCCCCCGGGCCAGAACACTGAAGCTTTCTTT. It translates to CASRPPGQNTEAFF. The variable domain in full, with the rest retrieved from reference TRBV28 and TRBJ1-1, is DVKVTQSSRYLVKRTGEKVFLECVQDMDHENMFWYRQDPGLGLRLIYFSYDVKMKEKGDIPEGYSVSREKKERFSLILESASTNQTSMYLCASRPPGQNTEAFFGQGTRLTVV.

The chain recombines TRBV28 with TRBJ1-2; D is uncertain. The CDR3 totals 13 residues. V dropped 7 bases and J dropped 6 bases, with 15 bases sitting between them. Germline V gene data show CDR1 as MDHEN and CDR2 as SYDVKM. For the CDR3, the DNA is TGTGCCAGCACCGTCGAGTGGTTCCATGGCTACACCTTC. Translating it yields CASTVEWFHGYTF.

The chain uses TRBV5-6 and TRBJ2-3; D gene unclear. This CDR3 spans 13 amino acids. V dropped 7 bases and J dropped 5 bases, with 14 bases sitting between them. Germline values: CDR1 SGHDT, CDR2 YYEEEE. CDR3 region: CASGGVARDTQYF. CDR3 bases: TGTGCCAGCGGTGGCGTAGCCAGAGATACGCAGTATTTT. The whole variable domain, remainder taken from reference TRBV5-6 and TRBJ2-3, is DAGVTQSPTHLIKTRGQQVTLRCSPKSGHDTVSWYQQALGQGPQFIFQYYEEEERQRGNFPDRFSGHQFPNYSSELNVNALLLGDSALYLCASGGVARDTQYFGPGTRLTVL.

Concerning this clone itself: One end of the junction is discordant with germline, which a read error may explain. This chain uses TRBV6-5 with TRBJ1-3, with TRBD1 identical over 9 bases. In germline, CDR1 is MNHEY, CDR2 SVGAGI. This CDR3 has 14 amino acids. CDR3 DNA sequence: TGTGCCAGCAGACCTCCGGGACAGGGAAACGCCATATATTTT. Translation gives CASRPPGQGNAIYF.

The chain carries TRBV18 and TRBJ1-1, with D possibly TRBD1 on 6 matching bases. CDR3 length equals 13 residues. Germline V gene sequence: CDR1 KGHSH, CDR2 LQKENI. V was shortened by 1 base and J by 5 bases, with 8 bases between the two germline ends. The CDR3 loop reads CASSPQGGTEAFF. The CDR3 bases are TGTGCCAGCTCACCACAGGGGGGAACTGAAGCTTTCTTT. The full variable domain, its missing parts supplied by reference TRBV18 and TRBJ1-1, is NAGVMQNPRHLVRRRGQEARLRCSPMKGHSHVYWYRQLPEEGLKFMVYLQKENIIDESGMPKERFSAEFPKEGPSILRIQQVVRGDSAAYFCASSPQGGTEAFFGQGTRLTVV.

The J gene is TRBJ1-2, the V gene TRBV6-6; 7 bases are shared with TRBD1. The CDR3 runs to 13 residues. CDR1 is MNHNY and CDR2 is SVGAGI in the germline V gene (reference sequence). The J segment lost 10 bases and the V segment lost 2 bases, leaving 7 bases of the junction unmatched. CDR3 region: CASSYSGQDIYTF. The DNA for the CDR3 is TGTGCCAGCAGTTACAGTGGACAGGACATCTACACCTTC.

The genes are TRBV5-1 and TRBJ1-1, with a weak D call TRBD1 (6 bases). The germline CDR1 and CDR2 sequences are SGHRS and YFSETQ. This CDR3 has 14 amino acids. Between the trimmed V and J ends, which lost 4 bases and 2 bases, there was a span of 12 bases. The CDR3 sequence: CASSTDSSNTEAFF. CDR3 in DNA: TGCGCCAGCAGCACGGACAGTAGTAACACTGAAGCTTTCTTT. Variable domain in full (rest from reference TRBV5-1 and TRBJ1-1): KAGVTQTPRYLIKTRGQQVTLSCSPISGHRSVSWYQQTPGQGLQFLFEYFSETQRNKGNFPGRFSGRQFSNSRSEMNVSTLELGDSALYLCASSTDSSNTEAFFGQGTRLTVV.

On this clone itself: It may be a read error: a sequence one base away is much more abundant. This chain joins TRBV19 and TRBJ1-5; the D is unclear. CDR1 is LNHDA, CDR2 SQIVND, per germline (reference sequence). CDR3 length: 13 amino acids. The CDR3 loop reads CASSMRMNRPQHF. Here the CDR3 DNA reads TGTGCCAGTAGTATGCGGATGAATCGGCCCCAGCATTTT.

The chain has TRBV5-8 and TRBJ1-6; 9 bases agree with TRBD1. Germline CDR1 reads SGHTS; CDR2 reads YDEGEE. This CDR3 region has 14 residues. The trim removed 4 bases at V and 7 bases at J, leaving 3 bases unmatched. CDR3 nucleotides: TGTGCCAGCAGCACCGGGACAGGGAATTCACCCCTCCACTTT. Amino acid sequence: CASSTGTGNSPLHF.

This chain connects TRBV7-2 to TRBJ1-1, with D unclear. The CDR3 covers 15 residues. Trimming took off 2 bases at V and 3 bases at J, with 13 bases between the two ends. Germline V gene sequence: CDR1 SGHTA, CDR2 FQGNSA. For the CDR3, the DNA is TGTGCCAGCAGCTTACGCTCCAGCAGATACACTGAAGCTTTCTTT. Encoded protein: CASSLRSSRYTEAFF.

The gene calls are TRBV7-8 and TRBJ2-1; 7 nucleotides line up with TRBD1. CDR1 SGHVS and CDR2 FQNEAQ come from the germline V gene. The junction had 0 bases not matched to a gene; V was cut back by 1 base and J by 6 bases. The CDR3 length is 13 residues. CDR3 DNA sequence: TGTGCCAGCAGCTTAGACAGGGGCAATGAGCAGTTCTTC. Translating it yields CASSLDRGNEQFF.